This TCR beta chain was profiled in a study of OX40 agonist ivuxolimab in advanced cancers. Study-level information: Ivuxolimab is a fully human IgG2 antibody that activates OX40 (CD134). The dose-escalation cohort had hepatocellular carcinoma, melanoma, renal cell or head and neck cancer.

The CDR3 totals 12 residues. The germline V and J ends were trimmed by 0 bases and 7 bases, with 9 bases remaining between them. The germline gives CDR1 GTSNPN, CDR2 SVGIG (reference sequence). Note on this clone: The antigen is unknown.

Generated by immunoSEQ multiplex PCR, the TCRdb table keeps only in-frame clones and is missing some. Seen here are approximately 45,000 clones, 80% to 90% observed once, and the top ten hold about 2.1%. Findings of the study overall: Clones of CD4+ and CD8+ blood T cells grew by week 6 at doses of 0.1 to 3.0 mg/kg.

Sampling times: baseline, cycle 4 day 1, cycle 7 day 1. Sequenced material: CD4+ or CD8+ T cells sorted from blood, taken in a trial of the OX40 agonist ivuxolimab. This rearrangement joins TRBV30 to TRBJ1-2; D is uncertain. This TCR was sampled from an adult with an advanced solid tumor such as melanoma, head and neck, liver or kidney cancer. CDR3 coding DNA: TGTGCCTGGAGTGTACTATCCGGTGGCTACACCTTC. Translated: CAWSVLSGGYTF. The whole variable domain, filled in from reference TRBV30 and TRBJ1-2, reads SQTIHQWPATLVQPVGSPLSLECTVEGTSNPNLYWYRQAAGRGLQLLFYSVGIGQISSEVPQNLSASRPQDRQFILSSKKLLLSDSGFYLCAWSVLSGGYTFGSGTRLTVV.